A single sample is the source of the 23 T cell receptor beta chains below, sequenced in a study of technical replicates of blood from a handful of donors. Repertoires were generated with immunoSEQ multiplex PCR, while TCRdb's copy carries only in-frame clones and drops some. The sample comprises around 100,000 clones, roughly 94% of which are singletons, and about 0.3% rests with the top ten. The specimen sequenced was T cells isolated from PBMCs. The receptors were sampled from a human donor in good health.

The V call is TRBV5-1, the J call TRBJ1-4, with D unclear. Germline CDR1 reads SGHRS; CDR2 reads YFSETQ. The CDR3 length is 14 residues. The V gene lost 2 bases and the J gene lost 2 bases, with 7 bases spanning the gap. The CDR3 nucleotides are TGCGCCAGCAGCTTACGAGGCACTAATGAAAAACTGTTTTTT. This translates into CASSLRGTNEKLFF.

This chain uses TRBV9 with TRBJ2-3, with D maybe TRBD2 (6 bases). This CDR3 is 14 amino acids long. Germline values: CDR1 SGDLS, CDR2 YYNGEE. V was pared by 0 bases and J by 2 bases, with 7 bases between. CDR3 sequence reads: CASSVGDFTDTQYF. The CDR3 DNA is TGTGCCAGCAGCGTAGGGGACTTCACAGATACGCAGTATTTT.

The rearrangement joins TRBV4-3 to TRBJ2-5, with 10 bases aligning to TRBD2. The V segment lost 1 base and the J segment 5 bases; nucleotides outside the gene matches: 10. Germline CDR1 is LGHNA and CDR2 is YSLEER. The CDR3 runs to 17 residues. Here the CDR3 reads CASSQGKIAGGGETQYF. For the CDR3, the DNA is TGCGCCAGCAGCCAAGGGAAAATAGCGGGAGGAGGGGAGACCCAGTACTTC.

This rearrangement joins TRBV29-1 to TRBJ2-7; TRBD1 matches at 10 bases. CDR1 is SQVTM and CDR2 is ANQGSEA in the germline V gene. V dropped 4 bases and J dropped 4; count of bases not matched to a gene: 7. The CDR3 is 14 residues long. The CDR3 DNA follows: TGCAGCGTTGTGTTAGGGACAGGGGATTACGAGCAGTACTTC. Residues: CSVVLGTGDYEQYF.

This rearrangement joins TRBV9 to TRBJ2-1, with a possible D match to TRBD2 (6 bases). Germline V gene lookup returns CDR1 SGDLS and CDR2 YYNGEE. The ends were cut back, 3 bases at V and 9 bases at J, with 19 bases in the middle. This CDR3 is 15 amino acids long. In nucleotides, the CDR3 is TGTGCCAGCAGCGGGTTAAACGGGAGTTGGAGTGAGCAGTTCTTC. Its translation: CASSGLNGSWSEQFF.

This clone occurred a few times. This CDR3 is CASSYSGSEAFF. For the CDR3, the DNA is TGTGCCAGCAGTTACTCTGGCAGTGAAGCTTTCTTT. This chain joins TRBV6-5 and TRBJ1-1; D uncertain. The V end lost 0 bases, the J end lost 7 bases, and 6 bases lay between the germline ends. From germline, CDR1 is MNHEY and CDR2 SVGAGI. CDR3 length: 12 amino acids.

V is TRBV6-5 and J is TRBJ1-2; 9 bases are shared with TRBD1. Trimming at V came to 2 bases and at J to 5 bases, leaving 3 bases not matched to a gene. The CDR3 consists of 14 residues. Germline V CDR1 and CDR2: MNHEY, SVGAGI. CDR3 in amino acids: CASSYLGTGYGYTF. CDR3 nucleotides: TGTGCCAGCAGTTACCTTGGGACAGGGTATGGCTACACCTTC.

The chain couples TRBV2 to TRBJ2-7; 12 nucleotides line up with TRBD2. Germline loops: CDR1 SNHLY, CDR2 FYNNEI. The CDR3 spans 14 residues. Losses at the gene ends were 11 bases for V and 3 bases for J; bases not matched to a gene: 8. This chain's CDR3 is CASRMTSGGYEQYF. The CDR3, as DNA: TGTGCCTCCCGAATGACTAGCGGGGGCTACGAGCAGTACTTC.

This clone was recorded a few times. This chain joins TRBV5-5 and TRBJ1-1, with D unclear. The CDR3 sequence is 15 residues long. The germline CDR1 and CDR2 sequences are SGHKS and YYEKEE (reference sequence). Trimming shortened V by 0 bases and J by 1 base, and 10 bases separated the two germline ends. The CDR3 region is CASSLVWAGNTEAFF. In nucleotides, the CDR3 is TGTGCCAGCAGCTTGGTTTGGGCAGGGAACACTGAAGCTTTCTTT. The full variable domain, rest sourced from reference TRBV5-5 and TRBJ1-1, is DAGVTQSPTHLIKTRGQQVTLRCSPISGHKSVSWYQQVLGQGPQFIFQYYEKEERGRGNFPDRFSARQFPNYSSELNVNALLLGDSALYLCASSLVWAGNTEAFFGQGTRLTVV.

This clone occurred once. The V gene is TRBV19, the J gene TRBJ1-3; D is ambiguous. The CDR3 is made up of 16 amino acids. Germline V gene sequence: CDR1 LNHDA, CDR2 SQIVND (reference sequence). Between the trimmed V and J ends, which lost 1 base and 1 base, there was a span of 11 bases. CDR3 sequence reads: CASSIAHSFSGNTIYF. CDR3 nucleotide sequence: TGTGCCAGTAGTATAGCACACAGCTTTTCTGGAAACACCATATATTTT.

The CDR3 DNA reads TGTGCCAGCAGTGATACTGGTGGGGCCAACGTCCTGACTTTC. Its protein product is CASSDTGGANVLTF. The chain employs TRBV2 and TRBJ2-6, with D uncertain. Looked up from germline, CDR1 is SNHLY and CDR2 is FYNNEI. The germline V and J ends were trimmed by 3 bases and 3 bases, with 6 bases remaining between them. This CDR3 spans 14 amino acids.

The V gene is TRBV27, the J gene TRBJ1-5, with 7 positions matching TRBD1. Germline-derived CDR1 and CDR2 are MNHEY and SMNVEV (reference sequence). The CDR3 length is 14 residues. V gave up 9 bases and J gave up 0 bases; unmatched junction bases: 5. The chain's CDR3 is CARTGNYSNQPQHF. The CDR3 DNA reads TGTGCCAGGACAGGGAACTATAGCAATCAGCCCCAGCATTTT.

This clone appeared once. The V gene is TRBV4-1, the J gene TRBJ2-7; the match to TRBD2 covers 10 bases. The CDR3 sequence is 15 residues long. The germline CDR1 and CDR2 sequences are MGHRA and YSYEKL. CDR3 nucleotide sequence: TGCGCAGTCGGGCGTGAACTAGCGGGAAGGGGAGGGCAGTACTTC. This encodes CAVGRELAGRGGQYF.

The chain uses TRBV7-3 and TRBJ2-2, with 7 bases that match TRBD2. The CDR3 contains 14 residues. Looked up from germline, CDR1 is SGHTA and CDR2 is FQGTGA. V trimming: 5 bases; J trimming: 4 bases; junction bases outside the gene matches: 4. The DNA for the CDR3 is TGTGCCAGCAGCGCGGGGAGGGCCACCGGGGAGCTGTTTTTT. The encoded protein is CASSAGRATGELFF.

The CDR3 DNA is TGTGCCAGCTCACCACTTTTACGGGAGTTGAGCGATGAGCAGTTCTTC. Its translation: CASSPLLRELSDEQFF. The chain couples TRBV18 to TRBJ2-1; D may be TRBD2 (6 bases). Germline lookup yields CDR1 KGHSH and CDR2 LQKENI. The CDR3 is 16 amino acids. Trimming took 1 base from V and 8 from J, leaving 18 bases between them.

In its sample, this clone was seen a few times. This chain links TRBV4-2 with TRBJ1-1; unclear D gene. V was cut by 4 bases and J by 0 bases, with 12 bases left in between. The CDR3 sequence is 15 residues long. Germline CDR1 LGHNA, CDR2 YNFKEQ. CDR3 nucleotides: TGTGCCAGCAGCCCCCTGAGGGAACTGAACACTGAAGCTTTCTTT. Protein product: CASSPLRELNTEAFF.

This chain links TRBV4-2 with TRBJ2-7; D is perhaps TRBD2 (6 bases). Germline V lookup: CDR1 LGHNA, CDR2 YNFKEQ. Trimming cost V 3 bases and J 5 bases, with 20 bases left between them. The CDR3 extends over 16 amino acids. CDR3 sequence (DNA): TGTGCCAGCAGCCAGAAGCCGCGGGAAAGCGCGAACGAGCAGTACTTC. Its translation is CASSQKPRESANEQYF.

CDR3 in amino acids: CASRLRTGGSYNEQFF. Here the CDR3 DNA reads TGCGCCAGCAGGCTCCGGACAGGGGGCTCCTACAATGAGCAGTTCTTC. This chain uses TRBV4-3 with TRBJ2-1; 10 positions agree with TRBD1. V shed 6 bases and J 0 bases; nucleotides not matched to a gene: 5. In germline, CDR1 is LGHNA, CDR2 YSLEER. The CDR3 is made up of 16 amino acids.

This chain connects TRBV9 to TRBJ2-2; the match to TRBD2 covers 8 bases. CDR3 length: 15 residues. Germline CDR1 reads SGDLS; CDR2 reads YYNGEE. V was clipped by 2 bases and J by 4 bases; unmatched bases: 4. The CDR3: CASSVTSGGTGELFF. In DNA, the CDR3 is TGTGCCAGCAGCGTTACTAGCGGAGGCACCGGGGAGCTGTTTTTT.

The chain employs TRBV19 and TRBJ1-1, with TRBD1 matching over 9 bases. Germline CDR1 and CDR2: LNHDA and SQIVND (reference sequence). Losses at the gene ends were 8 bases for V and 3 bases for J; bases not matched to a gene: 10. This CDR3 has 15 amino acids. CDR3 sequence reads: CASLGQGFSDTEAFF. The CDR3 DNA sequence: TGTGCCAGTCTGGGACAGGGATTCTCGGACACTGAAGCTTTCTTT.

The V call is TRBV28, the J call TRBJ2-1; 12 bases match TRBD2. The CDR3 spans 17 residues. Trimming took 4 bases from V and 5 from J; bases not matched to a gene: 9. Germline V CDR1 and CDR2: MDHEN, SYDVKM. CDR3: CASSSLTSGSANNEQFF. The DNA for the CDR3 is TGTGCCAGCAGTTCCCTGACTAGCGGGAGCGCTAACAATGAGCAGTTCTTC. Using reference TRBV28 and TRBJ2-1 for the parts outside the CDR3, the full variable domain is DVKVTQSSRYLVKRTGEKVFLECVQDMDHENMFWYRQDPGLGLRLIYFSYDVKMKEKGDIPEGYSVSREKKERFSLILESASTNQTSMYLCASSSLTSGSANNEQFFGPGTRLTVL.

This chain connects TRBV15 to TRBJ2-1, with 7 bases identical to TRBD1. V lost 3 bases, J lost 2 bases, and 4 bases stayed unmatched. The CDR3 is made up of 15 amino acids. CDR1 is LNHNV, CDR2 YYDKDF, per germline (reference sequence). Written as DNA, the CDR3 is TGTGCCACCAGCAGGACAGGGCGCCCCTACAATGAGCAGTTCTTC. Translating gives CATSRTGRPYNEQFF.

This clone appeared once. This sequence joins TRBV27 and TRBJ1-2; maybe TRBD1 (6 bases). V dropped 4 bases and J dropped 2 bases, with 14 bases sitting between them. Germline assignment: CDR1 MNHEY and CDR2 SMNVEV (reference sequence). This CDR3 is built from 15 residues. CDR3: CASSSYRDTNYGYTF. The CDR3 DNA reads TGTGCCAGCAGTTCGTACCGGGACACGAACTATGGCTACACCTTC.